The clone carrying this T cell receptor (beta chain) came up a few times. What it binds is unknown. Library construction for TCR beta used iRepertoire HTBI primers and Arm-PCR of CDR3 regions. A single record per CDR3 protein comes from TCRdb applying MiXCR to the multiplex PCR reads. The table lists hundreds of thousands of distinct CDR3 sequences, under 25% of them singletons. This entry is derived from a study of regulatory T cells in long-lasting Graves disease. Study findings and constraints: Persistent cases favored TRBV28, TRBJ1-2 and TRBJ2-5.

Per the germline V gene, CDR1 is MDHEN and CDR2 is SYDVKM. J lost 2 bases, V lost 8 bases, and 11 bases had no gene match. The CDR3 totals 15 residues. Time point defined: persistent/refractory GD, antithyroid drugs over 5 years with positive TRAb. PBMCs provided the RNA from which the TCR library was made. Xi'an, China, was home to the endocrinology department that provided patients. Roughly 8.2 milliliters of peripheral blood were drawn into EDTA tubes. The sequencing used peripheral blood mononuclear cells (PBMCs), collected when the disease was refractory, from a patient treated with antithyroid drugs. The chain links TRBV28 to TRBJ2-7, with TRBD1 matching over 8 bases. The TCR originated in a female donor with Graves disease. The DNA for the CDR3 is TGTGCCAGCGGTGGGACAGGATCACCTACCTACGAGCAGTACTTC. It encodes CASGGTGSPTYEQYF. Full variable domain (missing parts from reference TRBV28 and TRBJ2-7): DVKVTQSSRYLVKRTGEKVFLECVQDMDHENMFWYRQDPGLGLRLIYFSYDVKMKEKGDIPEGYSVSREKKERFSLILESASTNQTSMYLCASGGTGSPTYEQYFGPGTRLTVT.